The 25 T cell receptor beta chains in this list originate from one sample, sequenced in a study of PD-1 blockade in classical Hodgkin lymphoma. Generated by immunoSEQ multiplex PCR, the TCRdb table keeps only in-frame clones and is missing some. This table holds 30,000 to 40,000 clones, approximately 90% found once. The patients all showed relapse after autologous stem cell transplantation, while their brentuximab vedotin exposure varied. Negative magnetic selection isolated CD4+ T cells from thawed PBMCs. Sequencing was performed on CD4+ T cells from blood, taken at baseline. The receptor set was obtained from a human donor with classical Hodgkin lymphoma.

The chain is built from TRBV28 and TRBJ1-3; D not resolved. V was trimmed by 6 bases and J by 4 bases, leaving 10 bases between them. Looked up from germline, CDR1 is MDHEN and CDR2 is SYDVKM. The CDR3 length is 13 residues. CDR3 sequence: CASSDGVGNTIYF. CDR3 coding DNA: TGTGCCAGCAGCGACGGAGTCGGAAACACCATATATTTT.

This rearrangement joins TRBV6-5 to TRBJ1-5; D remains unclear. Per germline, CDR1 MNHEY and CDR2 SVGAGI. V was trimmed by 5 bases and J by 0 bases, leaving 11 bases between them. CDR3 length equals 15 residues. The chain's CDR3 is CASSLRTPSNQPQHF. Here the CDR3 DNA reads TGTGCCAGCAGTCTACGGACGCCTAGCAATCAGCCCCAGCATTTT.

The gene calls are TRBV27 and TRBJ1-1; D unresolved. Trimming cost V 0 bases and J 4 bases, with 9 bases left between them. Germline V gene sequence: CDR1 MNHEY, CDR2 SMNVEV (reference sequence). The CDR3 loop spans 14 amino acids. The CDR3 coding sequence is TGTGCCAGCAGTTTATCGTTCCCGTCCACTGAAGCTTTCTTT. The encoded protein is CASSLSFPSTEAFF.

The chain uses TRBV28 and TRBJ2-5; D is unclear. Looked up from germline, CDR1 is MDHEN and CDR2 is SYDVKM. The CDR3 has 15 amino acids. V gave up 2 bases and J gave up 5 bases, with 15 bases separating them. The CDR3 nucleotides read TGTGCCAGCAGTTTACAACAAGGAATGGGGGAGACCCAGTACTTC. Amino acid sequence: CASSLQQGMGETQYF.

This clone was counted only a few times. The chain is built from TRBV19 and TRBJ2-7, with a possible D match to TRBD1 (8 bases). The CDR3 is 15 amino acids. The germline V and J ends were trimmed by 7 bases and 2 bases, with 18 bases remaining between them. The germline CDR1 and CDR2 sequences are LNHDA and SQIVND (reference sequence). DNA for the CDR3: TGTGCCAGTAAAACTGGGGGGGGACAGGCCTACGAGCAGTACTTC. It translates to CASKTGGGQAYEQYF.

The V gene is TRBV4-1, the J gene TRBJ1-4; TRBD1 is a possible D gene (6 bases). The V end was cut by 4 bases, the J end by 0 bases, with 12 bases between. Germline lookup yields CDR1 MGHRA and CDR2 YSYEKL. The CDR3 runs 16 residues. The CDR3 reads CASSRATGPTNEKLFF. CDR3 sequence (DNA): TGCGCCAGCAGCCGGGCAACAGGGCCAACTAATGAAAAACTGTTTTTT.

The CDR3 DNA is TGTGCCAGCAGATATATGACAGGGACCTACAATGAGCAGTTCTTC. Protein sequence: CASRYMTGTYNEQFF. The chain carries TRBV27 and TRBJ2-1, with 7 bases fitting TRBD1. Trimming removed 6 bases from V and 2 bases from J; junction bases left unmatched: 7. CDR1 is MNHEY, CDR2 SMNVEV, per germline (reference sequence). This CDR3 is built from 15 residues.

This clone has only a few counts. This chain's CDR3 is CASSAGRPGAWNYGYTF. Here the CDR3 DNA reads TGCGCCAGCAGCGCGGGCCGTCCAGGGGCGTGGAACTATGGCTACACCTTC. The chain joins TRBV5-1 to TRBJ1-2; a weak D match, TRBD1 (6 bases). V lost 4 bases and J lost 2, with 21 bases in between. The CDR3 covers 17 residues. The germline V gene has CDR1 SGHRS and CDR2 YFSETQ.

This clone was observed a few times. The V call is TRBV10-3, the J call TRBJ2-7, with D possibly called TRBD1 or TRBD2 (5 bases each). There are 15 residues in the CDR3. V lost 5 bases to trimming and J lost 1 base, with 15 bases between them. The germline gives CDR1 ENHRY, CDR2 SYGVKD. As DNA, the CDR3 is TGTGCCATCAGTCCCCGGGACGCACGATCCTACGAGCAGTACTTC. As protein: CAISPRDARSYEQYF.

This chain uses TRBV10-3 with TRBJ2-7; tentatively, D is TRBD2 (6 bases). Germline loops: CDR1 ENHRY, CDR2 SYGVKD. Trimming shortened V by 3 bases and J by 3 bases, and 12 bases separated the two germline ends. CDR3 length: 14 amino acids. Here the CDR3 reads CAISDYGGSYEQYF. DNA for the CDR3: TGTGCCATCAGTGATTATGGGGGGAGCTACGAGCAGTACTTC.

The rearrangement uses TRBV5-1 and TRBJ2-3; D is unresolved. CDR3 length: 18 residues. CDR1 is SGHRS, CDR2 YFSETQ, per germline. The ends were cut back, 0 bases at V and 0 bases at J, with 17 bases in the middle. CDR3 sequence reads: CASSLGLVSQGSTDTQYF. The CDR3 coding sequence is TGCGCCAGCAGCTTGGGCTTAGTGTCCCAAGGCAGCACAGATACGCAGTATTTT.

The chain couples TRBV5-1 to TRBJ2-3; TRBD1 matches at 8 bases. This CDR3 has 15 residues. CDR1 is SGHRS, CDR2 YFSETQ, per germline. Trimming cost V 4 bases and J 4 bases; bases outside gene matches: 8. CDR3 sequence (DNA): TGCGCCAGCAGCAAGGACAGGGTAATCTCAGATACGCAGTATTTT. Translation gives CASSKDRVISDTQYF.

The CDR3 here is CASSSTYRGMGGYEQYF. The CDR3, as DNA: TGTGCCAGCAGTTCTACTTACAGGGGGATGGGGGGGTACGAGCAGTACTTC. The chain joins TRBV28 to TRBJ2-7; D perhaps matches TRBD1 (8 bases). Germline lookup yields CDR1 MDHEN and CDR2 SYDVKM. Deletions cut 4 bases from V and 4 bases from J, with 23 bases between. CDR3 length: 17 amino acids.

The V and J genes are TRBV30 and TRBJ2-6; D is unclear. This CDR3 is 15 amino acids long. Germline-derived CDR1 and CDR2 are GTSNPN and SVGIG (reference sequence). V was cut by 3 bases and J by 0 bases, with 9 bases left in between. Here the CDR3 reads CAWSGTYSGANVLTF. CDR3 sequence (DNA): TGTGCCTGGAGCGGCACCTACTCTGGGGCCAACGTCCTGACTTTC.

The chain carries TRBV5-1 and TRBJ1-1; D gene ambiguous. Germline-derived CDR1 and CDR2 are SGHRS and YFSETQ. V lost 0 bases and J lost 1, with 7 bases in between. This CDR3 has 14 amino acids. DNA of the CDR3: TGCGCCAGCAGCTTGGCCCTCTCGAACACTGAAGCTTTCTTT. It specifies CASSLALSNTEAFF.

J is TRBJ2-2 and V is TRBV27; 10 bases are a match to TRBD2. J was trimmed by 1 base and V by 6 bases; bases with no gene match: 5. Germline CDR1 is MNHEY and CDR2 is SMNVEV (reference sequence). CDR3 length: 16 amino acids. The CDR3 loop is CASSPLAGRNTGELFF. Here the CDR3 DNA reads TGTGCCAGCAGCCCACTAGCGGGGAGGAACACCGGGGAGCTGTTTTTT.

CDR3 in DNA: TGTGCCAGCAGCTTCAAGGACAGGGGGTCTTCCTACGAGCAGTACTTC. Its translation: CASSFKDRGSSYEQYF. The chain has TRBV9 and TRBJ2-7, with 10 positions matching TRBD1. Germline CDR1 reads SGDLS; CDR2 reads YYNGEE. The J segment lost 1 base and the V segment lost 4 bases, leaving 8 bases of the junction unmatched. The CDR3 totals 16 residues.

V usage is TRBV25-1 and J usage is TRBJ2-5, with a weak D call TRBD1 (5 bases). The CDR3 extends over 15 amino acids. From germline, CDR1 is MGHDK and CDR2 SYGVNS. The V gene lost 3 bases and the J gene lost 2 bases, with 13 bases spanning the gap. Here the CDR3 reads CASSEASRQQETQYF. CDR3 in DNA: TGTGCCAGCAGTGAGGCTTCCCGACAGCAAGAGACCCAGTACTTC.

The J gene is TRBJ2-1, the V gene TRBV14, with D possibly called TRBD1 or TRBD2 (6 bases each). The ends were cut back, 4 bases at V and 3 bases at J, with 13 bases in the middle. CDR1 is SGHDN, CDR2 FVKESK, per germline. There are 15 residues in the CDR3. The CDR3: CASSRGGWVYNEQFF. CDR3 DNA: TGTGCCAGCAGCCGAGGGGGGTGGGTCTACAATGAGCAGTTCTTC. Full variable domain (missing parts from reference TRBV14 and TRBJ2-1): EAGVTQFPSHSVIEKGQTVTLRCDPISGHDNLYWYRRVMGKEIKFLLHFVKESKQDESGMPNNRFLAERTGGTYSTLKVQPAELEDSGVYFCASSRGGWVYNEQFFGPGTRLTVL.

The genes are TRBV19 and TRBJ2-2, with 7 bases that match TRBD1. Germline loops: CDR1 LNHDA, CDR2 SQIVND (reference sequence). The CDR3 is made up of 18 amino acids. V lost 11 bases and J lost 0; bases outside the gene matches: 18. The CDR3 DNA sequence: TGTGCCGGGGATCCTAAAGCCGGGGACAGCACGAACACCGGGGAGCTGTTTTTT. Encoded protein: CAGDPKAGDSTNTGELFF.

This chain links TRBV18 with TRBJ2-7, with TRBD1 as a possible D gene (6 bases). CDR3 length: 18 amino acids. Trimming stripped 1 base from V and 3 bases from J, with 22 bases between. CDR1 KGHSH and CDR2 LQKENI come from the germline V gene. CDR3 protein: CASSPLALLGRGSYEQYF. The CDR3 DNA reads TGTGCCAGCTCACCACTAGCTCTTTTGGGCAGGGGCAGCTACGAGCAGTACTTC.

The gene calls are TRBV5-8 and TRBJ2-2, with TRBD1 matching 7 bases. CDR1 is SGHTS, CDR2 YDEGEE, per germline. The CDR3 spans 15 residues. J lost 1 base, V lost 0 bases, and 0 bases had no gene match. The CDR3 bases are TGTGCCAGCAGCTTGGGACAGGGGAACACCGGGGAGCTGTTTTTT. It translates to CASSLGQGNTGELFF.

V usage is TRBV30 and J usage is TRBJ2-2; 7 bases match TRBD2. Germline lookup yields CDR1 GTSNPN and CDR2 SVGIG (reference sequence). The CDR3 sequence is 20 residues long. The V segment lost 2 bases and the J segment 7 bases; nucleotides outside the gene matches: 25. For the CDR3, the DNA is TGTGCCTGGAGTCCCCTCCGGGACTACAATCCTACCAATCCGGGCGGGGAGCTGTTTTTT. It translates to CAWSPLRDYNPTNPGGELFF. Based on the CDR3 plus reference TRBV30 and TRBJ2-2, the full variable domain is SQTIHQWPATLVQPVGSPLSLECTVEGTSNPNLYWYRQAAGRGLQLLFYSVGIGQISSEVPQNLSASRPQDRQFILSSKKLLLSDSGFYLCAWSPLRDYNPTNPGGELFFGEGSRLTVL.

V is TRBV5-1 and J is TRBJ2-3, with D perhaps matching TRBD1 (5 bases). Germline-derived CDR1 and CDR2 are SGHRS and YFSETQ. V lost 0 bases, J lost 3 bases, and 11 bases lay in between. The CDR3 covers 15 residues. Written as DNA, the CDR3 is TGCGCCAGCAGCTTGGAAAAGGGGCGGACAGATACGCAGTATTTT. It codes for CASSLEKGRTDTQYF.

In its sample, this clone was seen a few times. The chain is built from TRBV5-8 and TRBJ1-2; TRBD1 might be the D (5 bases). Looked up from germline, CDR1 is SGHTS and CDR2 is YDEGEE. The CDR3 is 12 amino acids. The V and J ends lost 1 base and 8 bases respectively, with 9 bases between them. The DNA of the CDR3 is TGTGCCAGCAGCTTGATAGGGGACGGCTACACCTTC. Its translation: CASSLIGDGYTF.